This TCR beta chain was sequenced during a study of T cell responses to AZD1222 COVID-19 vaccine. Germline V CDR1 and CDR2: MNHEY, SMNVEV (reference sequence). Germline trimming cut 5 bases from V and 7 bases from J; bases unmatched to any gene: 12. The CDR3 has 16 residues. Study-level points and caveats: Donors were chiefly white British, with a greater number of females, and clonal diversity was perhaps underestimated.

TCRdb's table, derived via immunoSEQ multiplex PCR, lists solely in-frame clones and lacks some. The sample lists about 190,000 clones; almost 95% were seen once. A note on this clone: Its antigen remains unknown.

The material was peripheral blood, obtained on day 0 of AZD1222 vaccination. This sequence was found in an adult in good health. This chain links TRBV27 with TRBJ2-1; 9 bases map to TRBD1. The CDR3 here is CASSTPTGGGWNEQFF. The CDR3 DNA reads TGTGCCAGCAGTACCCCGACAGGGGGAGGTTGGAATGAGCAGTTCTTC.